One sample yielded the 2 T cell receptor beta chains listed below, sequenced in a study of blood T cells in healthy people across ages. Through a sample-barcoded 5' primer and a J-beta primer mix, a second PCR was run for roughly 7 to 11 cycles. TCRdb passed the 5' RACE reads through MiXCR, listing each CDR3 protein once. The sample records 550,000 to 800,000 distinct CDR3 sequences, 20% to 25% being singletons. The specimen sequenced was blood. The source is a man aged 65 to 85 in good health.

V usage is TRBV5-1 and J usage is TRBJ2-7; 11 nucleotides line up with TRBD1. V lost 5 bases to trimming and J lost 5 bases; unmatched junction nucleotides: 6. The CDR3 has 14 residues. Germline loops: CDR1 SGHRS, CDR2 YFSETQ. The CDR3 DNA sequence: TGCGCCAGCAGTTACGGACAGGGGGCAAACGAGCAGTACTTC. This gives the protein CASSYGQGANEQYF.

V is TRBV12-3 or TRBV12-4 and J is TRBJ2-1; 10 bases fit TRBD2. This CDR3 has 15 residues. The V and J ends lost 4 bases and 8 bases, in that order; junction bases with no gene match: 8. The CDR3 DNA reads as TGTGCCAGCAGTTCCGCTAGCGGGAGTTTGTATGAGCAGTTCTTC. Its translation: CASSSASGSLYEQFF.